The 11 T cell receptor beta chains listed next were all sequenced from one sample in a study of T cells in narcolepsy (dated by TCRdb to 2016 to 2019). Library preparation employed the immunoSEQ multiplex PCR assay. TCRdb re-hosts the immuneACCESS table, in-frame sequences only. Its copies lack some clones; in the studies checked, an unresolved V gene accounts for under half of them, and the cause for the rest is not known. For this sample there are fewer than 30,000 clones; 70% to 85% appear just once. The top ten hold about 0.69% of the sample. Sequencing used CD45RA- memory CD4+ T cells from PBMCs. In light of the paper, this sample's cell subset or site label describes: memory T cells sorted ex vivo from peripheral blood. All receptors come from a human donor with narcolepsy.

V is TRBV5-1 and J is TRBJ1-2, with a possible D match to TRBD1 (6 bases). Germline V CDR1 and CDR2: SGHRS, YFSETQ. V lost 4 bases to trimming and J lost 7 bases, with 20 bases between them. The CDR3 covers 15 residues. The CDR3 DNA reads TGCGCCAGCAGCGTAAGGACAGCCGAACGGGGTGGCTACACCTTC. The encoded protein is CASSVRTAERGGYTF.

The chain carries TRBV6-6 and TRBJ2-3, with D unclear. Trimming removed 2 bases from V and 1 base from J, with 7 bases in between. Germline-derived CDR1 and CDR2 are MNHNY and SVGAGI (reference sequence). The CDR3 spans 14 residues. CDR3 DNA sequence: TGTGCCAGCAGTTACAGGGTGCGCACAGATACGCAGTATTTT. It encodes CASSYRVRTDTQYF.

CDR3 sequence: CASSVARTGSGYTF. The CDR3 DNA follows: TGTGCCAGCAGCGTAGCCAGGACAGGGTCCGGCTACACCTTC. The V call is TRBV9, the J call TRBJ1-2; 8 bases align to TRBD1. Losses at the gene ends were 0 bases for V and 8 bases for J; bases not matched to a gene: 6. Germline V gene data show CDR1 as SGDLS and CDR2 as YYNGEE. This CDR3 is 14 amino acids long.

This clone was observed once. CDR3 DNA sequence: TGTGCCAGCATTAATGGAGCGGCAGGGGTTTACAATGAGCAGTTCTTC. Protein: CASINGAAGVYNEQFF. The chain is built from TRBV28 and TRBJ2-1, with a weak D call TRBD1 (6 bases). The CDR3 totals 16 residues. Trimming stripped 7 bases from V and 4 bases from J, with 20 bases between. Germline-derived CDR1 and CDR2 are MDHEN and SYDVKM.

This clone was seen just once. This chain connects TRBV18 to TRBJ2-3, with D possibly being TRBD2 (5 bases). Trimming removed 4 bases at V and 3 bases at J, with 5 bases between. CDR1 and CDR2 from the germline V gene are KGHSH and LQKENI. This CDR3 is built from 12 residues. The CDR3 nucleotides are TGTGCCAGCTCACTAGCGACAGATACGCAGTATTTT. Amino acid sequence: CASSLATDTQYF.

Turning to this clone: The junction does not match germline at one end; this may be a read error. The rearrangement links TRBV14 to TRBJ2-7; D remains ambiguous. The CDR3 consists of 15 residues. Germline values: CDR1 SGHDN, CDR2 FVKESK. CDR3 nucleotides: TGTGCCAGCAGCCAAGAATGGGCAGGCTCCTACGGGCAGTACTTC. This sequence encodes CASSQEWAGSYGQYF.

The chain carries TRBV6-1 and TRBJ1-6, with D unclear. This CDR3 region has 15 residues. V dropped 3 bases and J dropped 9 bases, with 15 bases sitting between them. The germline gives CDR1 MNHNS, CDR2 SASEGT. The CDR3: CASSESQAHRSPLHF. CDR3 coding DNA: TGTGCCAGCAGTGAGTCCCAGGCCCACCGTTCACCCCTCCACTTT.

The V gene is TRBV19, the J gene TRBJ2-6; D gene unclear. With 10 bases removed from V and 0 bases from J, the gap between germline ends came to 10 bases. The CDR3 loop spans 14 amino acids. CDR1 and CDR2 from the germline V gene are LNHDA and SQIVND (reference sequence). The DNA of the CDR3 is TGTGCCACCAGGCCGTTCTCTGGGGCCAACGTCCTGACTTTC. Amino acid sequence: CATRPFSGANVLTF.

The chain carries TRBV7-8 and TRBJ2-1, with 8 bases identical to TRBD1. The CDR3 length is 16 residues. In germline, CDR1 is SGHVS, CDR2 FQNEAQ. J gave up 6 bases and V 5 bases, and 12 bases lay outside the gene matches. CDR3 region: CASSPPLRDRRNEQFF. CDR3 DNA: TGTGCCAGCAGCCCACCACTCCGGGACAGGCGCAATGAGCAGTTCTTC.

This chain uses TRBV6-5 with TRBJ2-7, with 8 bases lining up with TRBD1. The CDR3 is 14 amino acids. J was trimmed by 0 bases and V by 4 bases; bases with no gene match: 2. The germline CDR1 and CDR2 sequences are MNHEY and SVGAGI. The CDR3 region is CASSSGGISYEQYF. CDR3 in DNA: TGTGCCAGCAGTTCAGGGGGCATCTCCTACGAGCAGTACTTC.

The chain has TRBV6-4 and TRBJ2-1; 7 bases match TRBD1. This CDR3 region has 13 residues. Losses at the gene ends were 6 bases for V and 5 bases for J; bases not matched to a gene: 4. The germline V gene has CDR1 MRHNA and CDR2 SNTAGT. CDR3 loop: CASSTGQNNEQFF. Written as DNA, the CDR3 is TGTGCCAGCAGCACGGGACAGAACAATGAGCAGTTCTTC.